This section outlines one T cell receptor beta chain sequence together with its context. Antigen unknown. The sample originates from a study of T cells in Graves' hyperthyroidism and ophthalmopathy. RNA transcripts were the template for amplifying TCR beta CDR3 regions. An initial round of RT-PCR targeting the TCR CDR3 relied on the HTBI primer set. In TCRdb, the multiplex PCR reads were re-called with MiXCR into one record per CDR3 protein. The sample lists around 600,000 distinct CDR3 sequences, less than 45% occurring once. Thyroid ultrasound, orbital computed tomography, clinical symptoms, and serum thyroxine and TRAb underpinned diagnoses. From germline, CDR1 is MNHNS and CDR2 SASEGT. This CDR3 comprises 14 residues. The V gene end was trimmed by 7 bases and the J gene end by 5 bases; junction bases not matched to a gene: 7. General study findings and limits: Stable hyperthyroidism was told apart from ophthalmopathy by a model built on 13 V-J features. Blood samples included most of the expanded thyroid clonotypes exceeding 0.001.

Sequencing input: peripheral blood or thyroid tissue (not recorded which). V and J are TRBV6-1 and TRBJ2-7; TRBD2 aligns across 11 bases. The TCR comes from an adult man with Graves' disease, either hyperthyroidism or ophthalmopathy (not recorded which). The CDR3, as DNA: TGTGCCAGCAAGCCCCTAGCGGGAGGCCACGAGCAGTACTTC. It specifies CASKPLAGGHEQYF.